Below, 31 T cell receptor beta chains from the same sample are listed, as sequenced in a study of blood T cell repertoires in COVID-19. The assay was immunoSEQ multiplex PCR, and TCRdb's table has in-frame clones only and misses some. The sample includes some 140,000 clones, about 90% seen only once; the top ten take less than 0.6%. Sequenced input: peripheral blood. The receptors stem from a man aged 50 to 60 with acute or convalescent COVID-19.

The genes are TRBV29-1 and TRBJ2-2; TRBD2 matches at 11 bases. This CDR3 comprises 16 residues. Per the germline V gene, CDR1 is SQVTM and CDR2 is ANQGSEA. V shed 4 bases and J 3 bases; nucleotides not matched to a gene: 7. Here the CDR3 reads CSVVRTSGSDTGELFF. Here the CDR3 DNA reads TGCAGCGTTGTCCGCACTAGCGGGAGCGACACCGGGGAGCTGTTTTTT.

This chain joins TRBV6-1 and TRBJ2-1; the match to TRBD2 covers 7 bases. This CDR3 is built from 16 residues. The V gene's germline CDR1 is MNHNS and CDR2 SASEGT. Trimming took 2 bases from V and 2 from J; bases not matched to a gene: 6. CDR3: CASSEPGGVTYNEQFF. DNA for the CDR3: TGTGCCAGCAGTGAACCTGGGGGGGTGACCTACAATGAGCAGTTCTTC.

This clone was observed a single time. The V call is TRBV5-1, the J call TRBJ1-3, with 10 bases fitting TRBD1. V was pared by 6 bases and J by 0 bases, with 6 bases of the junction left unmatched. Germline V gene data show CDR1 as SGHRS and CDR2 as YFSETQ. This CDR3 is 16 amino acids long. As DNA, the CDR3 is TGCGCCAGCACCTGGACAGGGGGTAACTCTGGAAACACCATATATTTT. Translation gives CASTWTGGNSGNTIYF.

The chain has TRBV27 and TRBJ2-6, with 7 nucleotides matching TRBD2. CDR1 and CDR2 from the germline V gene are MNHEY and SMNVEV (reference sequence). The ends lost 2 bases at V and 0 bases at J; junction bases unmatched: 4. The CDR3 is made up of 17 amino acids. In DNA, the CDR3 is TGTGCCAGCAGTTTAACGGGGGGACTCTCTGGGGCCAACGTCCTGACTTTC. Its protein is CASSLTGGLSGANVLTF.

This sequence joins TRBV7-8 and TRBJ1-6, with unresolved D. Per the germline V gene, CDR1 is SGHVS and CDR2 is FQNEAQ. Trimming pared 5 bases from V and 9 bases from J, leaving 8 bases between. This CDR3 region has 12 residues. Here the CDR3 reads CASSVGSSPLHF. Written as DNA, the CDR3 is TGTGCCAGCAGCGTAGGGAGTTCACCCCTCCACTTT.

This clone came up once. The chain joins TRBV3-1 (or the pseudogene TRBV3-2) to TRBJ1-3, with D hard to call. There are 13 residues in the CDR3. Deletions cut 4 bases from V and 4 bases from J, with 8 bases between. Looked up from germline, CDR1 is LGHDT and CDR2 is YNNKEL (reference sequence). CDR3 DNA sequence: TGTGCCAGCAGCCGTCAGGCGGGAAACACCATATATTTT. Translating gives CASSRQAGNTIYF.

This clone was recorded only once. V and J are TRBV5-4 and TRBJ2-3, with 13 bases lining up with TRBD2. Germline loops: CDR1 SGHNT, CDR2 YYREEE (reference sequence). V lost 4 bases, J lost 5 bases, and 4 bases stayed unmatched. The CDR3 spans 15 residues. The DNA of the CDR3 is TGTGCCAGCAGCCCGGGACTAGCGGGAAAAGATACGCAGTATTTT. Translating it yields CASSPGLAGKDTQYF.

DNA of the CDR3: TGTGCCAGCAGTTTCAACAAGGGGCTCTCCTACGAGCAGTACTTC. It translates to CASSFNKGLSYEQYF. This chain connects TRBV27 to TRBJ2-7, with D perhaps matching TRBD1 (5 bases). Germline V CDR1 and CDR2: MNHEY, SMNVEV (reference sequence). The CDR3 extends over 15 amino acids. V lost 3 bases and J 0 bases, leaving 12 bases between the germline ends.

V usage is TRBV18 and J usage is TRBJ1-1, with D hard to call. The germline V gene has CDR1 KGHSH and CDR2 LQKENI. This CDR3 region has 14 residues. The ends were cut back, 3 bases at V and 5 bases at J, with 13 bases in the middle. CDR3 loop: CASSPSTGKTEAFF. CDR3 coding DNA: TGTGCCAGCTCACCGTCTACGGGGAAAACTGAAGCTTTCTTT.

The chain joins TRBV2 to TRBJ2-7; tentative D call: TRBD1 (6 bases). This CDR3 spans 15 amino acids. Germline V lookup: CDR1 SNHLY, CDR2 FYNNEI. Trimming pared 1 base from V and 4 bases from J, leaving 14 bases between. The CDR3 nucleotides read TGTGCCAGCAGTGAAGGCAGGGGATGGGGATACGAGCAGTACTTC. This codes for CASSEGRGWGYEQYF.

The rearrangement joins TRBV9 to TRBJ2-7, with D tentatively TRBD1 (6 bases). Germline V gene data show CDR1 as SGDLS and CDR2 as YYNGEE. This CDR3 comprises 13 residues. Trimming stripped 4 bases from V and 7 bases from J, with 15 bases between. The CDR3 DNA sequence: TGTGCCAGCAGCCTACAGGGTTCAGATGAGCAGTACTTC. This sequence encodes CASSLQGSDEQYF.

The chain joins TRBV7-2 to TRBJ1-2, with D maybe TRBD1 (6 bases). Trimming shortened V by 5 bases and J by 0 bases, and 7 bases separated the two germline ends. Germline CDR1 reads SGHTA; CDR2 reads FQGNSA. CDR3 length: 13 residues. The CDR3 loop is CASSRTANYGYTF. The CDR3 coding sequence is TGTGCCAGCAGCAGGACAGCTAACTATGGCTACACCTTC. Filled out from reference TRBV7-2 and TRBJ1-2, the complete variable domain reads GAGVSQSPSNKVTEKGKDVELRCDPISGHTALYWYRQSLGQGLEFLIYFQGNSAPDKSGLPSDRFSAERTGGSVSTLTIQRTQQEDSAVYLCASSRTANYGYTFGSGTRLTVV.

The V call is TRBV4-3, the J call TRBJ1-2; tentative D call: TRBD1 (6 bases). V was pared by 0 bases and J by 4 bases, with 12 bases between. Germline lookup yields CDR1 LGHNA and CDR2 YSLEER. The length of the CDR3 is 15 residues. The CDR3 bases are TGCGCCAGCAGCCAAGAGAGGGGGACCGCCTATGGCTACACCTTC. This translates into CASSQERGTAYGYTF.

V and J are TRBV27 and TRBJ2-2, with 11 bases matching TRBD2. After removal of 7 bases from V and 1 base from J, the junction contained 5 bases not matched to a gene. Germline assignment: CDR1 MNHEY and CDR2 SMNVEV (reference sequence). CDR3 size: 16 residues. CDR3 nucleotide sequence: TGTGCCAGCAATTTTGGGACTAGCGGGAACACCGGGGAGCTGTTTTTT. Translation gives CASNFGTSGNTGELFF.

The rearrangement links TRBV4-2 to TRBJ2-1, with TRBD2 matching over 9 bases. The CDR3 spans 16 residues. Trimming took 0 bases from V and 3 from J; bases not matched to a gene: 3. Germline V gives CDR1 LGHNA, CDR2 YNFKEQ. The CDR3 reads CASSQDQAGGYNEQFF. The CDR3, as DNA: TGTGCCAGCAGCCAAGATCAAGCGGGGGGCTACAATGAGCAGTTCTTC.

The J gene is TRBJ1-5, the V gene TRBV7-2; D gene ambiguous. This CDR3 comprises 14 residues. The V gene's germline CDR1 is SGHTA and CDR2 FQGNSA. V shed 5 bases and J shed 2 bases, with 10 bases lying between them. CDR3: CASSPTTGNQPQHF. As DNA, the CDR3 is TGTGCCAGCAGCCCAACAACAGGCAATCAGCCCCAGCATTTT. The variable domain in full, with the rest retrieved from reference TRBV7-2 and TRBJ1-5, is GAGVSQSPSNKVTEKGKDVELRCDPISGHTALYWYRQSLGQGLEFLIYFQGNSAPDKSGLPSDRFSAERTGGSVSTLTIQRTQQEDSAVYLCASSPTTGNQPQHFGDGTRLSIL.

The table lists this clone with many counts. This chain connects TRBV5-6 to TRBJ2-5; the D gene is possibly TRBD1 (5 bases). Germline lookup yields CDR1 SGHDT and CDR2 YYEEEE. Trimming left V 0 bases short and J 4 bases short, with 7 bases between. The CDR3 covers 13 residues. The CDR3 region has the DNA TGTGCCAGCAGCTTGGTCCAGGGAGAGACCCAGTACTTC. Its translation: CASSLVQGETQYF.

The rearrangement uses TRBV5-1 and TRBJ2-3; 13 positions match TRBD2. The ends lost 4 bases at V and 2 bases at J; junction bases unmatched: 4. The CDR3 is 16 residues long. The germline CDR1 and CDR2 sequences are SGHRS and YFSETQ. The CDR3 reads CASSPGLAGHTDTQYF. The CDR3 region has the DNA TGCGCCAGCAGCCCGGGACTAGCGGGACACACAGATACGCAGTATTTT. Together with reference TRBV5-1 and TRBJ2-3, the CDR3 gives the full variable domain: KAGVTQTPRYLIKTRGQQVTLSCSPISGHRSVSWYQQTPGQGLQFLFEYFSETQRNKGNFPGRFSGRQFSNSRSEMNVSTLELGDSALYLCASSPGLAGHTDTQYFGPGTRLTVL.

The CDR3 here is CASRGGGVWYEQYV. DNA for the CDR3: TGTGCCAGCAGGGGTGGCGGGGTTTGGTACGAGCAGTACGTC. The chain couples TRBV28 to TRBJ2-7; D possibly corresponds to TRBD2 (6 bases). Germline V gene lookup returns CDR1 MDHEN and CDR2 SYDVKM. The CDR3 has 14 amino acids. V was trimmed by 6 bases and J by 4 bases, leaving 16 bases between them.

The J gene is TRBJ1-5, the V gene TRBV5-1; D is ambiguous. This CDR3 is built from 13 residues. In germline, CDR1 is SGHRS, CDR2 YFSETQ. V lost 5 bases, J lost 3 bases, and 9 bases lay in between. In nucleotides, the CDR3 is TGCGCCAGCAGAGAGAGTAACAATCAGCCCCAGCATTTT. Translating it yields CASRESNNQPQHF.

The V gene is TRBV11-2, the J gene TRBJ2-3; 11 nucleotides agree with TRBD2. The CDR3 runs 16 residues. Trimming took 3 bases from V and 0 from J; bases not matched to a gene: 2. Looked up from germline, CDR1 is SGHAT and CDR2 is FQNNGV. CDR3 protein: CASSFLAGGSTDTQYF. In DNA, the CDR3 is TGTGCCAGCAGCTTTCTAGCGGGAGGTAGCACAGATACGCAGTATTTT.

The rearrangement joins TRBV12-1 to TRBJ2-4; TRBD2 is the table's D call and was not checked against the DNA. TRBV12-1 is described as a pseudogene. The CDR3 runs 17 residues. DNA of the CDR3: TGTGCCAGCAGCTTACCACCGGCGGGGAGGGTCAAAAACATTCAGTACTTC. Protein sequence: CASSLPPAGRVKNIQYF.

This clone was detected once. This chain joins TRBV27 and TRBJ1-2; TRBD1 agrees at 9 bases. Germline V lookup: CDR1 MNHEY, CDR2 SMNVEV (reference sequence). V dropped 6 bases and J dropped 4; count of bases not matched to a gene: 3. The CDR3 totals 13 residues. CDR3: CASRGGQGYGYTF. The DNA of the CDR3 is TGTGCCAGCAGGGGGGGACAGGGCTATGGCTACACCTTC.

The chain is built from TRBV9 and TRBJ1-2, with 10 bases aligning to TRBD1. Trimming removed 3 bases from V and 6 bases from J; junction bases left unmatched: 14. In germline, CDR1 is SGDLS, CDR2 YYNGEE. CDR3 length: 17 amino acids. CDR3 in amino acids: CASSDPTGGEPENGYTF. CDR3 sequence (DNA): TGTGCCAGCAGCGATCCGACAGGGGGCGAGCCAGAAAATGGCTACACCTTC.

In this sample, this clone turned up a few times. The J gene is TRBJ2-5, the V gene TRBV4-3, with D possibly being TRBD2 (6 bases). The length of the CDR3 is 15 residues. Germline V gene data show CDR1 as LGHNA and CDR2 as YSLEER. V lost 3 bases and J lost 4, with 15 bases in between. CDR3 DNA sequence: TGCGCCAGCAGCCAGTCCTCTGTGGGGGGAGAGACCCAGTACTTC. Its protein is CASSQSSVGGETQYF.

The chain has TRBV19 and TRBJ2-1; perhaps TRBD2 as D (6 bases). CDR3 length equals 14 residues. Germline-derived CDR1 and CDR2 are LNHDA and SQIVND (reference sequence). Trimming removed 4 bases from V and 9 bases from J, with 16 bases in between. CDR3 sequence (DNA): TGTGCCAGTAGTAACGGGGGACTGCCTTCTGAGCAGTTCTTC. Amino acid sequence: CASSNGGLPSEQFF.

This chain joins TRBV2 and TRBJ1-1, with TRBD1 matching over 7 bases. Germline V gene lookup returns CDR1 SNHLY and CDR2 FYNNEI. V lost 6 bases, J lost 10 bases, and 11 bases stayed unmatched. There are 13 residues in the CDR3. CDR3 sequence reads: CASRGTADSAAFF. In DNA, the CDR3 is TGTGCCAGCAGGGGGACAGCCGATTCTGCAGCTTTCTTT.

This sequence joins TRBV5-4 and TRBJ2-7, with 8 bases matching TRBD1. Germline values: CDR1 SGHNT, CDR2 YYREEE (reference sequence). The length of the CDR3 is 14 residues. Trimming removed 4 bases from V and 1 base from J; junction bases left unmatched: 4. The CDR3 here is CASSLGQGSYEQYV. The CDR3 DNA is TGTGCCAGCAGCCTCGGACAGGGTTCCTACGAGCAGTACGTC.

This clone was seen more than once but under ten times. Other nucleotide sequences from this sample produce the same CDR3. The chain carries TRBV19 and TRBJ1-5, with 8 positions matching TRBD1. The germline CDR1 and CDR2 sequences are LNHDA and SQIVND (reference sequence). V lost 6 bases to trimming and J lost 2 bases; unmatched junction nucleotides: 3. The CDR3 contains 14 residues. The CDR3 spells CASSQTGGNQPQHF. DNA of the CDR3: TGTGCCAGTAGCCAGACAGGGGGCAATCAGCCCCAGCATTTT.

This clone turned up a few times. This sequence joins TRBV7-7 and TRBJ2-5, with D tentatively TRBD2 (5 bases). The V end lost 4 bases, the J end lost 7 bases, and 28 bases lay between the germline ends. The germline gives CDR1 SSHAT, CDR2 FNYEAQ (reference sequence). This CDR3 has 18 residues. As DNA, the CDR3 is TGTGCCAGCAGCTCCACAAGAGCAAGGGCTAGCAATCCGCCGACCCAGTACTTC. Amino acid sequence: CASSSTRARASNPPTQYF.

This rearrangement joins TRBV4-1 to TRBJ2-7; 9 nucleotides agree with TRBD2. The CDR3 is 15 residues long. Unmatched junction bases numbered 7, after V lost 4 bases and J lost 3 bases. The germline CDR1 and CDR2 sequences are MGHRA and YSYEKL. The CDR3 spells CASSLRAGGNYEQYV. CDR3 sequence (DNA): TGCGCCAGCAGCCTCCGAGCGGGGGGAAACTACGAGCAGTACGTC.